Following are 29 T cell receptor beta chains from one sample sequenced in a study of beta chain features in type 1 diabetes. Expressed TCRB transcripts were sequenced after all isolated RNA was converted to cDNA. Method: immunoSEQ multiplex PCR; TCRdb's copy keeps in-frame clones and lacks some. Of roughly 500,000 clones listed, over 25% were seen once; the top ten hold 0.05% to 0.07%. Sequenced material: naive CD4+ T cells from blood. Source of these receptors: a man younger than 35 in good health.

The V gene is TRBV7-8, the J gene TRBJ2-1; TRBD2 matches 12 bases. Germline CDR1 reads SGHVS; CDR2 reads FQNEAQ. J lost 10 bases, V lost 3 bases, and 7 bases had no gene match. The length of the CDR3 is 15 residues. This CDR3 is CASSLFRLAGVEQFF. CDR3 DNA: TGTGCCAGCAGCTTGTTCCGACTAGCGGGAGTGGAGCAGTTCTTC.

In the case of this clone: The sample carries other DNA sequences with the same CDR3. The V gene is TRBV20-1, the J gene TRBJ1-2; D remains ambiguous. Trimming cost V 5 bases and J 5 bases, with 3 bases left between them. The germline gives CDR1 DFQATT, CDR2 SNEGSKA (reference sequence). This CDR3 has 9 amino acids. The CDR3 protein is CSAGYGYTF. The CDR3 DNA reads TGCAGTGCTGGATATGGCTACACCTTC.

This clone showed up just a few times. The rearrangement links TRBV29-1 to TRBJ2-5; D may correspond to TRBD1 or TRBD2 (5 bases each). V lost 7 bases to trimming and J lost 5 bases, with 17 bases between them. This CDR3 region has 13 residues. In germline, CDR1 is SQVTM, CDR2 ANQGSEA. The CDR3 bases are TGCAGCGGTGGTCTTAGAGGGGCTGAGACCCAGTACTTC. Translating gives CSGGLRGAETQYF.

This sequence joins TRBV5-1 and TRBJ2-3; TRBD2 matches at 7 bases. The germline gives CDR1 SGHRS, CDR2 YFSETQ. Unmatched junction bases numbered 8, after V lost 2 bases and J lost 2 bases. The CDR3 has 16 residues. CDR3 region: CASSLREAGSTDTQYF. The CDR3 coding sequence is TGCGCCAGCAGCTTACGAGAAGCGGGGTCCACAGATACGCAGTATTTT.

This chain links TRBV20-1 with TRBJ2-1; D not resolved. The CDR3 covers 11 residues. Deletions cut 7 bases from V and 6 bases from J, with 10 bases between. The germline V gene encodes CDR1 DFQATT and CDR2 SNEGSKA (reference sequence). CDR3: CSETVGNEQFF. The CDR3 bases are TGCAGTGAGACTGTTGGCAATGAGCAGTTCTTC.

This chain connects TRBV9 to TRBJ2-3; D is undetermined. The CDR3 consists of 12 residues. Germline CDR1 reads SGDLS; CDR2 reads YYNGEE. The V end was cut by 4 bases, the J end by 4 bases, with 7 bases between. The CDR3 DNA follows: TGTGCCAGCAGCCCAAGCGCAGATACGCAGTATTTT. Its protein is CASSPSADTQYF.

The chain couples TRBV9 to TRBJ2-2; D might be TRBD1 (6 bases). With 4 bases removed from V and 0 bases from J, the gap between germline ends came to 13 bases. This CDR3 comprises 16 residues. Per the germline V gene, CDR1 is SGDLS and CDR2 is YYNGEE. Written as DNA, the CDR3 is TGTGCCAGCAGCCCCAGGGGACCCCCGAACACCGGGGAGCTGTTTTTT. It codes for CASSPRGPPNTGELFF.

The sample holds a few counts of this clone. The chain carries TRBV7-3 and TRBJ2-1; D not certain. Germline V CDR1 and CDR2: SGHTA, FQGTGA. Trimming removed 2 bases from V and 7 bases from J, with 3 bases in between. The CDR3 runs to 11 residues. The CDR3 reads CASSLGNEQFF. Written as DNA, the CDR3 is TGTGCCAGCAGCTTAGGGAATGAGCAGTTCTTC.

CDR3 sequence (DNA): TGTGCCAGCAGCCAAGCGGCAATCAAACCCTTTGGCTACACCTTC. Protein: CASSQAAIKPFGYTF. The chain employs TRBV14 and TRBJ1-2; D gene unclear. This CDR3 is 15 amino acids long. Germline V lookup: CDR1 SGHDN, CDR2 FVKESK. The V end was cut by 1 base, the J end by 7 bases, with 16 bases between.

The J gene is TRBJ2-6, the V gene TRBV29-1, with TRBD1 identical over 11 bases. The ends lost 2 bases at V and 4 bases at J; junction bases unmatched: 4. The CDR3 covers 16 residues. From germline, CDR1 is SQVTM and CDR2 ANQGSEA. The CDR3 region is CSVESGQGGGANVLTF. For the CDR3, the DNA is TGCAGCGTTGAATCGGGACAGGGGGGCGGGGCCAACGTCCTGACTTTC.

This clone came up a few times. V usage is TRBV4-1 and J usage is TRBJ2-3, with D maybe TRBD1 (5 bases). The CDR3 has 16 residues. V was cut by 1 base and J by 8 bases, with 19 bases left in between. Germline V gene lookup returns CDR1 MGHRA and CDR2 YSYEKL. In DNA form, the CDR3 reads TGCGCCAGCAGCCAAGGACATCTTGGGGCGGTGGGTACGCAGTATTTT. Translated: CASSQGHLGAVGTQYF.

The chain recombines TRBV7-2 with TRBJ2-1, with D perhaps assigned TRBD1 or TRBD2 (5 bases each). The CDR3 has 13 residues. Germline V lookup: CDR1 SGHTA, CDR2 FQGNSA. The V and J ends lost 8 bases and 0 bases respectively, with 8 bases between them. In DNA, the CDR3 is TGTGCCAGCGGGGGTAGCTCCTACAATGAGCAGTTCTTC. Protein sequence: CASGGSSYNEQFF. Full variable domain (remainder filled in from reference TRBV7-2 and TRBJ2-1): GAGVSQSPSNKVTEKGKDVELRCDPISGHTALYWYRQSLGQGLEFLIYFQGNSAPDKSGLPSDRFSAERTGGSVSTLTIQRTQQEDSAVYLCASGGSSYNEQFFGPGTRLTVL.

This chain links TRBV10-3 with TRBJ2-3; 8 nucleotides agree with TRBD1. This CDR3 is built from 14 residues. The germline gives CDR1 ENHRY, CDR2 SYGVKD. Unmatched junction bases numbered 3, after V lost 0 bases and J lost 7 bases. The CDR3 sequence is CAISESDRVNTQYF. The CDR3 nucleotides are TGTGCCATCAGTGAGTCGGACAGGGTAAATACGCAGTATTTT.

This clone was found a few times. V gene TRBV15 combines with J gene TRBJ2-3, with D perhaps matching TRBD1 (5 bases). The CDR3 consists of 14 residues. Trimming took off 0 bases at V and 6 bases at J, with 10 bases between the two ends. Per the germline V gene, CDR1 is LNHNV and CDR2 is YYDKDF (reference sequence). CDR3: CATSRDVGVDTQYF. In DNA form, the CDR3 reads TGTGCCACCAGCAGAGATGTAGGGGTGGATACGCAGTATTTT.

The chain recombines TRBV7-2 with TRBJ2-1; D is unresolved. V shed 2 bases and J shed 6 bases, with 11 bases lying between them. Germline V CDR1 and CDR2: SGHTA, FQGNSA. This CDR3 region has 14 residues. In DNA form, the CDR3 reads TGTGCCAGCAGCTTATGGGCAGTGGGCAATGAGCAGTTCTTC. Its protein product is CASSLWAVGNEQFF.

This clone has only a few counts. V gene TRBV14 combines with J gene TRBJ1-3; D not resolved. Germline CDR1 SGHDN, CDR2 FVKESK. The CDR3 has 14 residues. V gave up 0 bases and J gave up 0 bases, with 3 bases separating them. As DNA, the CDR3 is TGTGCCAGCAGCCAAGACATCTCTGGAAACACCATATATTTT. It translates to CASSQDISGNTIYF.

This chain joins TRBV4-1 and TRBJ2-1; D call uncertain. Per the germline V gene, CDR1 is MGHRA and CDR2 is YSYEKL. The CDR3 totals 16 residues. V was pared by 2 bases and J by 0 bases, with 11 bases between. The CDR3 sequence: CASSQPAASSYNEQFF. CDR3 bases: TGCGCCAGCAGCCAACCGGCGGCTAGCTCCTACAATGAGCAGTTCTTC.

The chain recombines TRBV9 with TRBJ2-3; weak D call: TRBD2 (5 bases). CDR3 length: 14 amino acids. CDR1 and CDR2 (germline): SGDLS, YYNGEE. V dropped 3 bases and J dropped 3 bases, with 11 bases sitting between them. The CDR3 DNA reads as TGTGCCAGCAGCGCCGGACTTCATACAGATACGCAGTATTTT. Its protein is CASSAGLHTDTQYF.

The genes are TRBV7-2 and TRBJ2-7; the match to TRBD1 covers 7 bases. This CDR3 has 13 residues. V trimming: 4 bases; J trimming: 6 bases; junction bases outside the gene matches: 6. CDR1 and CDR2 from the germline V gene are SGHTA and FQGNSA. The CDR3 protein is CASSSYRGREQYF. The CDR3 DNA follows: TGTGCCAGCAGCTCCTACAGGGGCCGCGAGCAGTACTTC.

The sample holds a few counts of this clone. The chain uses TRBV27 and TRBJ1-1; TRBD1 might be the D (5 bases). V was clipped by 4 bases and J by 0 bases, with 12 bases between them. Per germline, CDR1 MNHEY and CDR2 SMNVEV (reference sequence). This CDR3 spans 15 amino acids. CDR3: CASSSPTAMNTEAFF. For the CDR3, the DNA is TGTGCCAGCAGTTCCCCGACAGCCATGAACACTGAAGCTTTCTTT.

The J gene is TRBJ2-1, the V gene TRBV11-1; maybe TRBD2 (6 bases). This CDR3 spans 14 amino acids. From germline, CDR1 is SGHAT and CDR2 FQDESV (reference sequence). V lost 5 bases and J 0 bases, leaving 8 bases between the germline ends. The CDR3 region is CASSPTSSYNEQFF. CDR3 DNA sequence: TGTGCCAGCAGCCCGACTAGCTCCTACAATGAGCAGTTCTTC.

This clone was picked up a small number of times. The chain has TRBV9 and TRBJ2-1; 7 bases line up with TRBD2. The V and J ends lost 0 bases and 10 bases, in that order; junction bases with no gene match: 4. Germline CDR1 and CDR2: SGDLS and YYNGEE. The CDR3 has 13 residues. The CDR3: CASSVEAGKEQFF. CDR3 sequence (DNA): TGTGCCAGCAGCGTAGAAGCGGGGAAGGAGCAGTTCTTC.

This clone has just a few counts. This chain joins TRBV29-1 and TRBJ2-5; a possible D gene is TRBD1 (6 bases). V was trimmed by 7 bases and J by 5 bases, leaving 14 bases between them. Germline V gives CDR1 SQVTM, CDR2 ANQGSEA. CDR3 size: 12 residues. CDR3 nucleotides: TGCAGCGCCCAGGGGCCAGGGGAGACCCAGTACTTC. Translation gives CSAQGPGETQYF. The full variable domain, rest sourced from reference TRBV29-1 and TRBJ2-5, is SAVISQKPSRDICQRGTSLTIQCQVDSQVTMMFWYRQQPGQSLTLIATANQGSEATYESGFVIDKFPISRPNLTFSTLTVSNMSPEDSSIYLCSAQGPGETQYFGPGTRLLVL.

V gene TRBV7-2 combines with J gene TRBJ2-7; D perhaps matches TRBD2 (5 bases). The germline V and J ends were trimmed by 10 bases and 6 bases, with 19 bases remaining between them. In germline, CDR1 is SGHTA, CDR2 FQGNSA. This CDR3 comprises 13 residues. CDR3 in DNA: TGTGCCACCGGTTCGGGGATTGGCGCCGAGCAGTACTTC. Translating gives CATGSGIGAEQYF.

This sequence joins TRBV30 and TRBJ1-5, with D unclear. Trimming took off 4 bases at V and 1 base at J, with 11 bases between the two ends. CDR3 length: 14 amino acids. The V gene's germline CDR1 is GTSNPN and CDR2 SVGIG (reference sequence). The CDR3 nucleotides are TGTGCCTGGACCCTGAGGGCAAGCAATCAGCCCCAGCATTTT. Translating it yields CAWTLRASNQPQHF.

J is TRBJ2-3 and V is TRBV30, with D perhaps given as TRBD1 or TRBD2 (5 bases each). The CDR3 totals 13 residues. Trimming left V 1 base short and J 4 bases short, with 9 bases between. Looked up from germline, CDR1 is GTSNPN and CDR2 is SVGIG (reference sequence). The CDR3 loop reads CAWSAGAPDTQYF. The CDR3 DNA is TGTGCCTGGAGTGCCGGGGCACCAGATACGCAGTATTTT.

This clone occurred once. The chain is built from TRBV5-1 and TRBJ2-3; 8 bases are shared with TRBD2. Trimming removed 7 bases from V and 0 bases from J; junction bases left unmatched: 4. CDR3 size: 14 residues. CDR1 is SGHRS, CDR2 YFSETQ, per germline. CDR3 sequence: CASRAGVSTDTQYF. CDR3 sequence (DNA): TGCGCCAGCCGAGCGGGAGTGAGCACAGATACGCAGTATTTT.

The chain has TRBV7-2 and TRBJ2-6; TRBD1 matches at 9 bases. CDR3 length: 18 residues. Germline V CDR1 and CDR2: SGHTA, FQGNSA. V trimming: 5 bases; J trimming: 0 bases; junction bases outside the gene matches: 8. DNA of the CDR3: TGTGCCAGCAGCGCCGGGACAGGGCCTTTCTCTGGGGCCAACGTCCTGACTTTC. It encodes CASSAGTGPFSGANVLTF.

A single count supports this clone. The gene calls are TRBV9 and TRBJ2-7; 8 positions match TRBD1. CDR1 and CDR2 (germline): SGDLS, YYNGEE. Trimming removed 1 base from V and 5 bases from J; junction bases left unmatched: 8. The CDR3 is 15 residues long. The chain's CDR3 is CASSVLGQGSDEQYF. Here the CDR3 DNA reads TGTGCCAGCAGCGTATTAGGACAGGGTAGCGACGAGCAGTACTTC.